This entry lists 15 T cell receptor beta chains sequenced from one sample in a study of T-cell memory formation after mild COVID-19. TCRdb analysed the 5' RACE reads with MiXCR anew, one entry per CDR3 protein. This table holds about 400,000 distinct CDR3 sequences, 16% found once. The sequenced sample consisted of PBMCs or a T cell subset sorted from them (not recorded which). The receptors come from a man aged 18 to 30 who had mild COVID-19 (a few samples of this study predate the infection). Cell type and time point are not known.

This rearrangement joins TRBV28 to TRBJ1-5, with no clear D. The length of the CDR3 is 11 residues. Deletions cut 10 bases from V and 0 bases from J, with 4 bases between. Looked up from germline, CDR1 is MDHEN and CDR2 is SYDVKM. CDR3 region: CATCSNQPQHF. DNA for the CDR3: TGTGCCACTTGTAGCAATCAGCCCCAGCATTTT.

This clonotype came up a few times. The rearrangement links TRBV18 to TRBJ2-2, with D perhaps matching TRBD1 (6 bases). The ends were cut back, 4 bases at V and 4 bases at J, with 16 bases in the middle. The germline CDR1 and CDR2 sequences are KGHSH and LQKENI. The CDR3 spans 16 residues. The CDR3 sequence: CASSRGQLSLTGELFF. In DNA, the CDR3 is TGTGCCAGCTCACGCGGACAGCTTTCTCTCACCGGGGAGCTGTTTTTT. Filled out from reference TRBV18 and TRBJ2-2, the complete variable domain reads NAGVMQNPRHLVRRRGQEARLRCSPMKGHSHVYWYRQLPEEGLKFMVYLQKENIIDESGMPKERFSAEFPKEGPSILRIQQVVRGDSAAYFCASSRGQLSLTGELFFGEGSRLTVL.

This clonotype appeared a few times. This sequence joins TRBV6-2 or TRBV6-3 and TRBJ2-1, with 8 bases identical to TRBD1. Germline V gene lookup returns CDR1 MNHEY and CDR2 SVGEGT. V lost 5 bases to trimming and J lost 1 base; unmatched junction nucleotides: 10. CDR3 length equals 17 residues. This CDR3 reads CASSDPGGRGSYNEQFF. The CDR3 nucleotides are TGTGCCAGCAGTGACCCAGGGGGCCGGGGATCCTACAATGAGCAGTTCTTC.

The chain joins TRBV5-4 to TRBJ2-5; 11 positions agree with TRBD1. After removal of 3 bases from V and 5 bases from J, the junction contained 6 bases not matched to a gene. This CDR3 comprises 15 residues. Germline-derived CDR1 and CDR2 are SGHNT and YYREEE (reference sequence). DNA for the CDR3: TGTGCCAGCAGCTACGGACAGGGGGCTCGGGAGACCCAGTACTTC. Its protein product is CASSYGQGARETQYF.

This sequence joins TRBV5-1 and TRBJ2-3, with 9 bases aligning to TRBD1. The germline CDR1 and CDR2 sequences are SGHRS and YFSETQ. The CDR3 loop spans 15 amino acids. The V and J ends lost 0 bases and 4 bases, in that order; junction bases with no gene match: 3. CDR3 residues: CASSLDRGRSDTQYF. The CDR3 DNA follows: TGCGCCAGCAGCTTGGACAGGGGGCGATCAGATACGCAGTATTTT.

This chain uses TRBV5-1 with TRBJ1-1, with D possibly being TRBD1 (6 bases). V was clipped by 0 bases and J by 4 bases, with 10 bases between them. The CDR3 is made up of 14 amino acids. The V gene's germline CDR1 is SGHRS and CDR2 YFSETQ. CDR3 nucleotide sequence: TGCGCCAGCAGCTTGGCAGAGGGGGGCACTGAAGCTTTCTTT. Its protein product is CASSLAEGGTEAFF.

This clonotype was counted only a few times. This rearrangement joins TRBV7-6 to TRBJ1-2; maybe TRBD1 (6 bases). The V gene's germline CDR1 is SGHVS and CDR2 FNYEAQ. V was pared by 5 bases and J by 4 bases, with 14 bases between. This CDR3 is built from 14 residues. As DNA, the CDR3 is TGTGCCAGCAGCGCCCTTGGGGGCACCTATGGCTACACCTTC. It encodes CASSALGGTYGYTF.

DNA for the CDR3: TGCGCCAGCAGCCCACTGACAGGGGGTTCCTCCGGGGAGCTGTTTTTT. Its protein product is CASSPLTGGSSGELFF. The chain employs TRBV5-1 and TRBJ2-2; 9 bases are a match to TRBD1. Trimming removed 4 bases from V and 6 bases from J; junction bases left unmatched: 10. The CDR3 is made up of 16 amino acids. Germline V gene lookup returns CDR1 SGHRS and CDR2 YFSETQ.

The chain links TRBV29-1 to TRBJ2-2; D is perhaps TRBD2 (6 bases). The germline V gene has CDR1 SQVTM and CDR2 ANQGSEA. The CDR3 is 12 amino acids. Trimming took off 5 bases at V and 7 bases at J, with 11 bases between the two ends. CDR3 loop: CSVTPGLGELFF. As DNA, the CDR3 is TGCAGCGTTACACCGGGACTCGGGGAGCTGTTTTTT.

The CDR3 nucleotides read TGTGCCAGCAGCGTAGTGACAGACCAGGGGAACGAGCAGTACGTC. It codes for CASSVVTDQGNEQYV. V is TRBV9 and J is TRBJ2-7; D perhaps matches TRBD1 (6 bases). Germline V CDR1 and CDR2: SGDLS, YYNGEE. The germline V and J ends were trimmed by 0 bases and 5 bases, with 15 bases remaining between them. This CDR3 contains 15 residues.

The chain links TRBV10-3 to TRBJ2-5; possible D gene TRBD2, 6 bases. Germline V gene sequence: CDR1 ENHRY, CDR2 SYGVKD. Trimming shortened V by 0 bases and J by 5 bases, and 10 bases separated the two germline ends. There are 14 residues in the CDR3. The CDR3 reads CAISESSGRETQYF. The CDR3 bases are TGTGCCATCAGTGAGTCAAGCGGGCGGGAGACCCAGTACTTC.

This clonotype was seen once. DNA for the CDR3: TGTGCCAGCAGCGGACAGGGGTCCCAACTCTCTGAAGCTTTCTTT. Translated, it gives CASSGQGSQLSEAFF. The chain carries TRBV3-1 and TRBJ1-1; 9 bases agree with TRBD1. Germline CDR1 is LGHDT and CDR2 is YNNKEL (reference sequence). The CDR3 has 15 amino acids. The trim removed 5 bases at V and 6 bases at J, leaving 10 bases unmatched.

The genes are TRBV11-2 and TRBJ1-4; D is unresolved. CDR1 and CDR2 (germline): SGHAT, FQNNGV. This CDR3 spans 12 amino acids. V was trimmed by 2 bases and J by 8 bases, leaving 6 bases between them. Here the CDR3 reads CASSLWNEKLFF. CDR3 in DNA: TGTGCCAGCAGCTTATGGAACGAAAAACTGTTTTTT.

The chain has TRBV7-3 and TRBJ2-3; D is undetermined. Germline values: CDR1 SGHTA, CDR2 FQGTGA. The CDR3 sequence is 13 residues long. Trimming left V 6 bases short and J 6 bases short, with 13 bases between. The CDR3 DNA sequence: TGTGCCAGCAGTCCCCTTCCGTCGGATACGCAGTATTTT. Protein product: CASSPLPSDTQYF.

The gene calls are TRBV4-3 and TRBJ2-3; maybe TRBD1 (5 bases). Trimming took 1 base from V and 8 from J, leaving 13 bases between them. This CDR3 is built from 14 residues. Germline CDR1 reads LGHNA; CDR2 reads YSLEER. The CDR3 sequence: CASSQVRGAGTQYF. DNA for the CDR3: TGCGCCAGCAGCCAAGTTCGTGGGGCAGGTACGCAGTATTTT.